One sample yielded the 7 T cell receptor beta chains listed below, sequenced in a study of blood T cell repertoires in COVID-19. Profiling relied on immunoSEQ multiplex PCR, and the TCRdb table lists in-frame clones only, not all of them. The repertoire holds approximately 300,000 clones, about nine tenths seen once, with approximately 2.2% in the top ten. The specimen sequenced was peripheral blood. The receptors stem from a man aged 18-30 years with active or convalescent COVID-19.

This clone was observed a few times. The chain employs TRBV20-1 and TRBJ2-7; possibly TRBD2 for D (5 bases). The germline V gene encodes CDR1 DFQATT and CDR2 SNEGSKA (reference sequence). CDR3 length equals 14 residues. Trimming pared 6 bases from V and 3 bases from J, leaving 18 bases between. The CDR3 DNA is TGCAGTGCCAGTAGTACGGGAAGAAACTACGAGCAGTACTTC. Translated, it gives CSASSTGRNYEQYF.

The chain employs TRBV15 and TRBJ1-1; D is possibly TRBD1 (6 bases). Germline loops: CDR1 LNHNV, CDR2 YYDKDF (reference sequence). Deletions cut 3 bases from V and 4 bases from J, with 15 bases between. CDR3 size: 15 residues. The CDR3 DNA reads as TGTGCCACCAGCAGGGACATACAGGGCGGCACTGAAGCTTTCTTT. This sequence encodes CATSRDIQGGTEAFF. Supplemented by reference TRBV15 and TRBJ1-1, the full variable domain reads DAMVIQNPRYQVTQFGKPVTLSCSQTLNHNVMYWYQQKSSQAPKLLFHYYDKDFNNEADTPDNFQSRRPNTSFCFLDIRSPGLGDTAMYLCATSRDIQGGTEAFFGQGTRLTVV.

Written as DNA, the CDR3 is TGTGCCAGCAGCCCTAGACTACACAGCGGGGAGCTGTTTTTT. It is translated as CASSPRLHSGELFF. The chain joins TRBV7-9 to TRBJ2-2; perhaps TRBD2 as D (5 bases). V was cut by 5 bases and J by 7 bases, with 14 bases left in between. Germline values: CDR1 SEHNR, CDR2 FQNEAQ (reference sequence). This CDR3 spans 14 amino acids.

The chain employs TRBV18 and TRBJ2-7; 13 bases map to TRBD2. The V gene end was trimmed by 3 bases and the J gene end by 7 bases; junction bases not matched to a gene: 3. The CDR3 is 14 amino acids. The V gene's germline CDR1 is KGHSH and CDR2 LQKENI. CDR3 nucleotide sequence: TGTGCCAGCTCACCCGTGGGACTAGCGGGGGAGCAGTACTTC. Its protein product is CASSPVGLAGEQYF.

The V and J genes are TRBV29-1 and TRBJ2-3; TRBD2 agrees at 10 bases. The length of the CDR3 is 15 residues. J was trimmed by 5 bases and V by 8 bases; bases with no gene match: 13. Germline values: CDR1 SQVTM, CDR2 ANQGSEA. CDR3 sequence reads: CSTAPTSGNLDTQYF. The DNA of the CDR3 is TGCAGCACAGCCCCCACTAGCGGGAACTTAGATACGCAGTATTTT.

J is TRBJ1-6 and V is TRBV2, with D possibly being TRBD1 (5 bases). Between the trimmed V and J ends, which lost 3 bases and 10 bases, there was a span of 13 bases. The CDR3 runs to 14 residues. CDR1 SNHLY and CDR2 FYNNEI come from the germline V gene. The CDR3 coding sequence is TGTGCCAGCAGTGATCGCCGGGACTCCTCACCCCTCCACTTT. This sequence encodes CASSDRRDSSPLHF.

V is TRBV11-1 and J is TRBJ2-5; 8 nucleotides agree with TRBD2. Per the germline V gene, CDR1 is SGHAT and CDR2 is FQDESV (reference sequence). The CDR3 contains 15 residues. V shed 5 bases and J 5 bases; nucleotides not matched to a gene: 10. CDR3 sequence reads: CASSEVRGGPETQYF. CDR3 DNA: TGTGCCAGCAGCGAAGTTCGGGGGGGGCCCGAGACCCAGTACTTC.